The table lists the clone carrying this T cell receptor (beta chain) with a few counts. Antigen: not known. This table comes from immunoSEQ multiplex PCR, and its TCRdb copy is limited to in-frame clones, with some not included. The profile covers under 30,000 clones, with around 57% appearing a single time and about 20% taken by the ten largest. The data originate from a study of radiation and T cells in renal cell carcinoma. The V and J ends lost 4 bases and 6 bases respectively, with 17 bases between them. This CDR3 has 15 amino acids. Germline V gene data show CDR1 as SGHRS and CDR2 as YFSETQ. General study findings and limits: Compared with controls, irradiated tumors had more, larger dominant CDR3 motifs.

As to treatment: treatment-naive control, cytoreductive nephrectomy. The tumor was a clear cell renal cell carcinoma. Sequenced control tumors were from about a dozen males and several females, median age roughly 50. This TCR was recovered from a human donor with renal cell carcinoma. Specimen: tumor tissue, collected from a patient whose treatment was nephrectomy without radiotherapy. The chain employs TRBV5-1 and TRBJ1-5; a weak D match, TRBD1 (5 bases). Here the CDR3 DNA reads TGCGCCAGCAGCCCTGATCCAGGGTCCGGTCAGCCCCAGCATTTT. Translation gives CASSPDPGSGQPQHF.